These 14 T cell receptor beta chains share one sample of origin, sequenced in a study of CD8 T cells in ankylosing spondylitis. TCRdb processed the 5' RACE reads anew with MiXCR; each CDR3 protein has one entry. The table shows about 150,000 distinct CDR3 sequences, with around 42% occurring only once. Input material: synovial fluid, either unsorted or a sorted T cell fraction (not recorded which). The source is a male donor with ankylosing spondylitis.

V and J are TRBV28 and TRBJ1-6; TRBD1 is a possible D gene (5 bases). The V and J ends lost 3 bases and 1 base respectively, with 10 bases between them. Germline V CDR1 and CDR2: MDHEN, SYDVKM. The CDR3 length is 16 residues. DNA of the CDR3: TGTGCCAGCAGTTTGAAGGGGCATTCCTATAATTCACCCCTCCACTTT. This gives the protein CASSLKGHSYNSPLHF.

The V and J genes are TRBV7-9 and TRBJ1-4, with a tentative D call TRBD1 (5 bases). This CDR3 has 12 amino acids. Trimming cost V 7 bases and J 4 bases, with 7 bases left between them. Germline V gene data show CDR1 as SEHNR and CDR2 as FQNEAQ (reference sequence). CDR3 coding DNA: TGTGCCAGCACAGGGTATAATGAAAAACTGTTTTTT. The encoded protein is CASTGYNEKLFF.

This chain joins TRBV12-5 and TRBJ2-7; a possible D gene is TRBD1 (5 bases). This CDR3 is built from 13 residues. Trimming cost V 4 bases and J 4 bases, with 11 bases left between them. Germline V lookup: CDR1 LGHNT, CDR2 FRNRAP. In DNA form, the CDR3 reads TGTGCTAGTGGTTGGGGCAGGGCTTACGAGCAGTACTTC. Translating it yields CASGWGRAYEQYF. The whole variable domain, remainder taken from reference TRBV12-5 and TRBJ2-7, is DARVTQTPRHKVTEMGQEVTMRCQPILGHNTVFWYRQTMMQGLELLAYFRNRAPLDDSGMPKDRFSAEMPDATLATLKIQPSEPRDSAVYFCASGWGRAYEQYFGPGTRLTVT.

The V call is TRBV5-1, the J call TRBJ2-5; D uncertain. CDR3 size: 11 residues. Trimming left V 1 base short and J 5 bases short, with 3 bases between. Germline V gene sequence: CDR1 SGHRS, CDR2 YFSETQ. The CDR3 bases are TGCGCCAGCAGCTTGTGGGAGACCCAGTACTTC. Translated: CASSLWETQYF.

This chain joins TRBV5-1 and TRBJ2-2, with no clear D. V gave up 0 bases and J gave up 2 bases, with 14 bases separating them. The CDR3 length is 17 residues. The germline V gene encodes CDR1 SGHRS and CDR2 YFSETQ. CDR3 in DNA: TGCGCCAGCAGCTTGGAATTTTGGCAGCTAAACACCGGGGAGCTGTTTTTT. Encoded protein: CASSLEFWQLNTGELFF.

V gene TRBV6-5 combines with J gene TRBJ2-1; tentatively, D is TRBD2 (6 bases). This CDR3 contains 15 residues. Trimming stripped 5 bases from V and 10 bases from J, with 21 bases between. Germline values: CDR1 MNHEY, CDR2 SVGAGI. For the CDR3, the DNA is TGTGCCAGCAGTCCCCTTCGGGAGTTCTTGTGGGAGCAGTTCTTC. It yields the protein CASSPLREFLWEQFF.

V usage is TRBV10-3 and J usage is TRBJ2-1; 9 nucleotides match TRBD2. V was clipped by 7 bases and J by 7 bases; unmatched bases: 14. This CDR3 comprises 16 residues. CDR1 and CDR2 (germline): ENHRY, SYGVKD. CDR3 sequence: CAITASGALPINEQFF. The CDR3, as DNA: TGTGCCATCACGGCTAGCGGGGCTCTTCCGATAAATGAGCAGTTCTTC.

V gene TRBV6-2 or TRBV6-3 combines with J gene TRBJ2-7, with D hard to call. The V end lost 0 bases, the J end lost 3 bases, and 3 bases lay between the germline ends. The CDR3 length is 12 residues. Germline lookup yields CDR1 MNHEY and CDR2 SVGEGT. CDR3 loop: CASSYSYYEQYF. CDR3 coding DNA: TGTGCCAGCAGTTACTCTTACTACGAGCAGTACTTC.

This clonotype appeared a few times. The chain couples TRBV7-9 to TRBJ2-7; D is unclear. V shed 1 base and J shed 5 bases, with 12 bases lying between them. Germline loops: CDR1 SEHNR, CDR2 FQNEAQ (reference sequence). The CDR3 is 14 residues long. As DNA, the CDR3 is TGTGCCAGCAGCTTAGGGCCGGCTGAGGACGAGCAGTACTTC. Residues: CASSLGPAEDEQYF.

This clonotype was found a few times. This rearrangement joins TRBV27 to TRBJ2-2; D is possibly TRBD2 (6 bases). CDR3 length equals 14 residues. Per the germline V gene, CDR1 is MNHEY and CDR2 is SMNVEV (reference sequence). Trimming took 3 bases from V and 5 from J, leaving 10 bases between them. The CDR3 spells CASSFFLATGELFF. The CDR3 DNA reads as TGTGCCAGCAGTTTTTTTCTAGCGACCGGGGAGCTGTTTTTT.

This clonotype came up many times. The genes are TRBV7-9 and TRBJ2-1; no definite D call. The V gene lost 3 bases and the J gene lost 6 bases, with 6 bases spanning the gap. Germline CDR1 SEHNR, CDR2 FQNEAQ (reference sequence). CDR3 length: 12 amino acids. CDR3 sequence: CASSLWVNEQFF. As DNA, the CDR3 is TGTGCCAGCAGCTTGTGGGTCAATGAGCAGTTCTTC.

The rearrangement links TRBV7-9 to TRBJ2-1; TRBD2 aligns across 7 bases. CDR3 length: 17 residues. Germline V CDR1 and CDR2: SEHNR, FQNEAQ (reference sequence). V gave up 5 bases and J gave up 2 bases; unmatched junction bases: 12. The CDR3 protein is CASSPQRGEGTYNEQFF. For the CDR3, the DNA is TGTGCCAGCAGCCCCCAGCGCGGGGAGGGGACCTACAATGAGCAGTTCTTC. The full variable domain, in which reference TRBV7-9 and TRBJ2-1 provide the parts outside the CDR3, is DTGVSQNPRHKITKRGQNVTFRCDPISEHNRLYWYRQTLGQGPEFLTYFQNEAQLEKSRLLSDRFSAERPKGSFSTLEIQRTEQGDSAMYLCASSPQRGEGTYNEQFFGPGTRLTVL.

There are a few counts of this clonotype. J is TRBJ2-7 and V is TRBV11-2, with 12 bases aligning to TRBD2. The CDR3 extends over 16 amino acids. Germline values: CDR1 SGHAT, CDR2 FQNNGV. Losses at the gene ends were 5 bases for V and 8 bases for J; bases not matched to a gene: 13. This CDR3 reads CASSRNGLAGLVKQYF. The CDR3 bases are TGTGCCAGCAGCAGAAACGGACTAGCGGGGTTAGTAAAGCAGTACTTC.

The chain employs TRBV7-9 and TRBJ2-2, with D hard to call. Germline V gene data show CDR1 as SEHNR and CDR2 as FQNEAQ (reference sequence). Trimming removed 9 bases from V and 2 bases from J, with 10 bases in between. This CDR3 spans 13 amino acids. CDR3 region: CASATNNTGELFF. The CDR3 nucleotides read TGTGCCAGTGCCACCAATAACACCGGGGAGCTGTTTTTT.